These 3 T cell receptor beta chains were sequenced from one sample in a study of CD8+CD57+ T cells in acquired aplastic anemia. The study profiled TCR beta VDJ and CDR3 using genomic DNA as template. MiXCR, run by TCRdb on the reads, gives a single entry per CDR3 protein. Among about 20,000 distinct CDR3 sequences listed, approximately 39% were seen once. The antigens these receptors bind are not known. Sequenced patients had shown CD8+CD57+ cell expansion by flow cytometry. Study results and caveats: Among patients, total CD4+ and CD8+ pools exceeded CD8+CD57+ cells in diversity.

Input material: CD8+CD57+ T cells sorted from PBMCs. The subset: bead-enriched CD8+CD57+ effector memory T cells from SAA patients. The receptors derive from a human donor with aplastic anemia.

In its sample, this clonotype was seen a few times. The V and J genes are TRBV24-1 and TRBJ2-1; D is unclear. Germline-derived CDR1 and CDR2 are KGHDR and SFDVKD. The ends were cut back, 5 bases at V and 6 bases at J, with 10 bases in the middle. CDR3 length: 13 amino acids. This chain's CDR3 is CATSAGWPNEQFF. The DNA for the CDR3 is TGTGCCACCAGTGCTGGCTGGCCCAATGAGCAGTTCTTC.

The V call is TRBV11-2, the J call TRBJ2-3; the D gene is possibly TRBD2 (6 bases). The germline V gene has CDR1 SGHAT and CDR2 FQNNGV. CDR3 length: 14 amino acids. Trimming removed 10 bases from V and 1 base from J, with 15 bases in between. The CDR3: CAIGGGKGTDTQYF. Here the CDR3 DNA reads TGTGCCATAGGTGGGGGGAAGGGCACAGATACGCAGTATTTT.

The CDR3 sequence: CASSPEASGQGGELFF. CDR3 DNA: TGTGCCAGCAGCCCAGAGGCTAGCGGGCAAGGAGGGGAGCTGTTTTTT. The J gene is TRBJ2-2, the V gene TRBV9; 8 bases match TRBD2. CDR1 is SGDLS and CDR2 is YYNGEE in the germline V gene. After removal of 4 bases from V and 8 bases from J, the junction contained 13 bases not matched to a gene. The CDR3 extends over 16 amino acids.